This TCR beta chain was recovered during a study of beta chain features in type 1 diabetes. Study-wide context: Sorted cells numbering approximately 110,000,000 were examined across all samples. Findings and caveats of the study: For cells with high TCR expression, cDNA sequencing could yield over-representation. TCRB CDR3 length was moderately but significantly reduced in all four CD4+ subsets of Type 1 diabetes patients. For patients, the naive, central memory and Treg TCRB repertoires appeared more alike than for healthy donors.

This clone was recorded a few times. The antigen is undetermined. The same CDR3 can be traced to other DNA sequences in this sample. All of the isolated RNA was reverse transcribed, so expressed TCRB transcripts were sequenced. Produced via immunoSEQ multiplex PCR; TCRdb's table is partial and in-frame only. The table records about 240,000 clones, approximately 15% of them present only once. Each sorted fraction was over 95% pure. The CDR3 runs 11 residues. Germline CDR1 reads GTSNPN; CDR2 reads SVGIG (reference sequence). V gave up 2 bases and J gave up 3 bases, with 4 bases separating them. The chain is built from TRBV30 and TRBJ1-1; D not certain. The sequence was collected from a young man with type 1 diabetes. Sequencing used naive CD4+ T cells from blood. The CDR3 protein is CAWSRDTEAFF. CDR3 coding DNA: TGTGCCTGGAGTCGGGACACTGAAGCTTTCTTT. The full variable domain, rest sourced from reference TRBV30 and TRBJ1-1, is SQTIHQWPATLVQPVGSPLSLECTVEGTSNPNLYWYRQAAGRGLQLLFYSVGIGQISSEVPQNLSASRPQDRQFILSSKKLLLSDSGFYLCAWSRDTEAFFGQGTRLTVV.